This is a list of T cell receptor beta chains from one sample in a study of T cell repertoires in cytomegalovirus infection. TCRdb reanalysed the reads using MiXCR and keeps one entry per CDR3 protein. The sample has roughly 230,000 distinct CDR3 sequences; 9% to 15% are singletons. Sample: PBMCs. The receptor source for this set is a human donor in good health (CMV status not recorded). Some clones in this sample may be carry-over from other donors' samples. Each CDR3 is given with its conserved first and last residue.

CDR3	V	J
CASSRDSEAGNTIYF	TRBV6-2/TRBV6-3	TRBJ1-3
CSASVGTSGGATSLADTQYF	TRBV20-1	TRBJ2-3
CASSERGIDTQYF	TRBV25-1	TRBJ2-3
CASSLVTGWNSPLHF	TRBV5-6	TRBJ1-6
CASRGGGQETQYF	TRBV28	TRBJ2-5
CASSFEFGYTF	TRBV5-4	TRBJ1-2
CASSPYSGSLGNEQFF	TRBV19	TRBJ2-1
CASSRGQEVYEQYF	TRBV5-1	TRBJ2-7
CSARGLAGDFQETQYF	TRBV20-1	TRBJ2-5
CASSIMAGDQPQHF	TRBV19	TRBJ1-5
CASSKGQGPNTEAFF	TRBV4-1	TRBJ1-1
CASSTQTGMNTEAFF	TRBV5-1	TRBJ1-1
CSVGTTNTGELFF	TRBV29-1	TRBJ2-2
CASSSPSFRGNTGELFF	TRBV6-2/TRBV6-3	TRBJ2-2
CASSSHGANYGYTF	TRBV7-9	TRBJ1-2
CASSPDAYEQYF	TRBV28	TRBJ2-7
CASSVQGVPYNEQFF	TRBV9	TRBJ2-1
CASSTPMNTEAFF	TRBV5-1	TRBJ1-1
CASSYSPLSGGPLNEQFF	TRBV6-2/TRBV6-3	TRBJ2-1
CASSEYALRGANEKLFF	TRBV25-1	TRBJ1-4
CASSLFGGQETQYF	TRBV12-3/TRBV12-4	TRBJ2-5
CASSNSGAFSYEQYF	TRBV7-9	TRBJ2-7
CASSADRGVDQPQHF	TRBV7-2	TRBJ1-5
CASTVQRKTQYF	TRBV6-1	TRBJ2-5
CASSPSRVRRETQYF	TRBV7-2	TRBJ2-5
CASQGQTPRAFF	TRBV28	TRBJ1-1
CASSYSAGHNEQFF	TRBV6-6	TRBJ2-1
CASSYPDSSGNTIYF	TRBV6-6	TRBJ1-3
CASGRDFNTGELFF	TRBV2	TRBJ2-2
CASGRGGGTEAFF	TRBV12-3/TRBV12-4	TRBJ1-1
CASSQVQVYEQYF	TRBV14	TRBJ2-7
CASTPSTHSSYGYTF	TRBV7-2	TRBJ1-2
CASSYWTDPNTGELFF	TRBV5-5	TRBJ2-2
CASSSSTGGQGVGYTF	TRBV11-2	TRBJ1-2
CASSPGGTSPQETQYF	TRBV7-9	TRBJ2-5
CASSFEGLGTGELFF	TRBV5-6	TRBJ2-2
CASSKGQGPGSGANVLTF	TRBV11-1	TRBJ2-6
CASSSGQSLTGDTQYF	TRBV7-9	TRBJ2-3
CACRELRGATNEKLFF	TRBV19	TRBJ1-4
CASSETSGLAATGELFF	TRBV7-8	TRBJ2-2
CASSRPTGEQFF	TRBV11-2	TRBJ2-1
CASSRGLEVTQYF	TRBV4-1	TRBJ2-3
CASSLAGQSEQYF	TRBV7-8	TRBJ2-7
CASSLPPQETQYF	TRBV7-3	TRBJ2-5
CASSYLTAGGTEAFF	TRBV6-2/TRBV6-3	TRBJ1-1
CASSYLADYEQYF	TRBV6-6	TRBJ2-7
CASSSTSGQETQYF	TRBV6-2/TRBV6-3	TRBJ2-5
CASSLAFNQPQHF	TRBV5-1	TRBJ1-5
CATPGRPNYGYTF	TRBV24-1	TRBJ1-2
CASTPKGKNIQYF	TRBV6-6	TRBJ2-4
CASSLGVGTGYTF	TRBV5-6	TRBJ1-2
CASSLEGRPTDTQYF	TRBV5-1	TRBJ2-3
CASSYLSGRADEQFF	TRBV6-6	TRBJ2-1